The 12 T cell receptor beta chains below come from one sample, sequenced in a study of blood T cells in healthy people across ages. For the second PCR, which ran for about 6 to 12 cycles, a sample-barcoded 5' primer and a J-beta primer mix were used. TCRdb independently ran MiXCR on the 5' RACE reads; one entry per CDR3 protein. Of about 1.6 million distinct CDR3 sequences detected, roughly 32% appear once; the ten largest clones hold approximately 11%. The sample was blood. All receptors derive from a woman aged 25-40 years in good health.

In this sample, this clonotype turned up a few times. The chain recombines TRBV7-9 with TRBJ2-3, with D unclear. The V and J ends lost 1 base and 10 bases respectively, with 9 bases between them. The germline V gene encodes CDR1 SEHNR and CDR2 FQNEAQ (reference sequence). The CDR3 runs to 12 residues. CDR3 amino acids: CASSLELGPQYF. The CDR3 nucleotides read TGTGCCAGCAGCTTAGAGTTGGGTCCGCAGTATTTT.

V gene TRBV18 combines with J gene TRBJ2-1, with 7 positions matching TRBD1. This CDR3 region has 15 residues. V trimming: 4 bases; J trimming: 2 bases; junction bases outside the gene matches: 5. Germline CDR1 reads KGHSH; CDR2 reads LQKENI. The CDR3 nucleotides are TGTGCCAGCTCACTACGGACAGGTGCCTACAATGAGCAGTTCTTC. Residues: CASSLRTGAYNEQFF.

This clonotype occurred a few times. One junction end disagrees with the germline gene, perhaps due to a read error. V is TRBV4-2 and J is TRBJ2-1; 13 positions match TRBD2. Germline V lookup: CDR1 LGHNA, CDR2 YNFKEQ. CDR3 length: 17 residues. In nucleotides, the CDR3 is TGTGCCAGCAGCCACGGGACTAGCGGGAATGACTACAATGAGCAGTGCTTC. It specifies CASSHGTSGNDYNEQCF.

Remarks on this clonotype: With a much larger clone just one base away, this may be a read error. CDR3 sequence reads: CASRGTSGGIDTQYF. The CDR3, as DNA: TGTGCCAGCAGGGGGACTAGCGGGGGAATAGATACGCAGTATTTT. V usage is TRBV25-1 and J usage is TRBJ2-3, with 14 bases that match TRBD2. This CDR3 is 15 amino acids long. V lost 6 bases and J lost 5; bases outside the gene matches: 4. Germline V CDR1 and CDR2: MGHDK, SYGVNS.

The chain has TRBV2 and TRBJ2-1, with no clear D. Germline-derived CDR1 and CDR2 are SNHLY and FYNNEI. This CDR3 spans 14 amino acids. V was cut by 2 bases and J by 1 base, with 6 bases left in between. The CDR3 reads CASSELRSYNEQFF. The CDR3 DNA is TGTGCCAGCAGTGAACTCAGATCCTACAATGAGCAGTTCTTC.

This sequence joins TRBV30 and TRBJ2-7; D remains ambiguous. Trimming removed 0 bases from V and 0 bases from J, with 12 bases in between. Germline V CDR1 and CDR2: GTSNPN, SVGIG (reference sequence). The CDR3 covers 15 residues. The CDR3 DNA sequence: TGTGCCTGGAGTGTACGGAACAGCTACTCCTACGAGCAGTACTTC. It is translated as CAWSVRNSYSYEQYF.

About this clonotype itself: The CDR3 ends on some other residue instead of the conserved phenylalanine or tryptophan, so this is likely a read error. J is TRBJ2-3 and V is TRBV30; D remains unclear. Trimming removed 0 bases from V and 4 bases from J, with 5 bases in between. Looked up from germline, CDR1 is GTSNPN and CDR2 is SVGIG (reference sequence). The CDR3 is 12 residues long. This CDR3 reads CAWSVTADTQYY. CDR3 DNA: TGTGCCTGGAGTGTAACCGCAGATACGCAGTATTAT.

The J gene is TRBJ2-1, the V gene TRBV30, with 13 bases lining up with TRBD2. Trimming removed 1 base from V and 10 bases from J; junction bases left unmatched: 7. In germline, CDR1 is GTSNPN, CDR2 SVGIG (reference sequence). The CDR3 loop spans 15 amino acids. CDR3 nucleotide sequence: TGTGCCTGGAGTGACGGACTAGCGGGAGCAGGGGAGCAGTTCTTC. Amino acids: CAWSDGLAGAGEQFF.

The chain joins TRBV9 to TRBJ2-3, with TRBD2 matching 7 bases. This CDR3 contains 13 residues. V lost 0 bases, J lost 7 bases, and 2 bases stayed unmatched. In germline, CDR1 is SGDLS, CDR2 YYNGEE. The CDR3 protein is CASSVGGGNTQYF. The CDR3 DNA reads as TGTGCCAGCAGCGTAGGGGGGGGAAATACGCAGTATTTT.

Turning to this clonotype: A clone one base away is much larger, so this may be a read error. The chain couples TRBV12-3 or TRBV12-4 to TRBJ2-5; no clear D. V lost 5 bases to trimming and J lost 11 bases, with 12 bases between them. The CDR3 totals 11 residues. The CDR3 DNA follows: TGTGCCAGCAGTGTATACTACGGGCAGTACTTC. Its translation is CASSVYYGQYF.

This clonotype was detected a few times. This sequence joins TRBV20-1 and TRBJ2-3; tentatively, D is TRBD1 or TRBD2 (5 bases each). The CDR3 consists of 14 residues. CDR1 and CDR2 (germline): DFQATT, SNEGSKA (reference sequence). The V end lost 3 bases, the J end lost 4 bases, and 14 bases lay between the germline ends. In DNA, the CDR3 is TGCAGTGCTAGTGGGGGAATTTTGGCAGATACGCAGTATTTT. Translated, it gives CSASGGILADTQYF.

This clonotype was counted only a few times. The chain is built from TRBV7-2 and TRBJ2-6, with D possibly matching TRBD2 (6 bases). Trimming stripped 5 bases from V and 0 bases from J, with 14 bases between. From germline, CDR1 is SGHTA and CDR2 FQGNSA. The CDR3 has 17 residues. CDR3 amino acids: CASSRTGSNSGANVLTF. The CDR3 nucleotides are TGTGCCAGCAGCAGGACCGGGAGCAACTCTGGGGCCAACGTCCTGACTTTC.